Listed below are T cell receptor beta chains from one sample, sequenced in a study of T cells after yellow fever vaccination. TCRdb re-called the 5' RACE reads through MiXCR, storing one row per CDR3 protein. The sample lists just over 300,000 distinct CDR3 sequences, roughly 3.5% occurring once. The material sequenced was PBMCs, taken on the day of the yellow fever booster vaccination. The receptors originated from a man aged 18 to 30 who received the YFV17D yellow fever vaccine. Both conserved end residues are part of each CDR3. Each record gives: D gene, clone size, V gene, J gene, CDR3 protein, CDR3 DNA. D genes are given only for firm matches. Not all rows give a size; the values are once, few, many and, for expanded clones, a class.

TRBD1	few	TRBV5-4	TRBJ2-1	CASSQGQRQFF	TGTGCCAGCAGCCAGGGACAGCGGCAGTTCTTC
NA	many	TRBV29-1	TRBJ1-1	CSVGTEAFF	TGCAGCGTTGGGACTGAAGCTTTCTTT
TRBD1	many	TRBV6-6	TRBJ1-1	CASSWGQRNTEAFF	TGTGCCAGCAGTTGGGGACAGAGGAACACTGAAGCTTTCTTT
NA	NA	TRBV5-1	TRBJ2-2	CASSLARGSTGELFF	TGCGCCAGCAGCTTGGCCCGAGGGAGCACCGGGGAGCTGTTTTTT
TRBD1	many	TRBV5-1	TRBJ1-4	CASSKGASNEKLFF	TGCGCCAGCAGCAAGGGGGCCTCTAATGAAAAACTGTTTTTT
TRBD2	many	TRBV7-2	TRBJ2-4	CASSFRGGAHIQYF	TGTGCCAGCAGCTTCCGCGGGGGGGCACACATTCAGTACTTC
NA	few	TRBV12-3/TRBV12-4	TRBJ2-1	CASAESSYNEQFF	TGTGCCAGCGCAGAGAGCTCCTACAATGAGCAGTTCTTC
NA	NA	TRBV6-5	TRBJ1-2	CASSYSQPMFYGYTF	TGTGCCAGCAGTTACAGCCAACCGATGTTCTATGGCTACACCTTC
NA	many	TRBV29-1	TRBJ2-5	CSVDGADLPGDQETQYF	TGCAGCGTTGACGGAGCGGACCTTCCCGGGGATCAAGAGACCCAGTACTTC
NA	many	TRBV12-3/TRBV12-4	TRBJ2-6	CASSFHPSGANVLTF	TGTGCCAGCAGTTTTCATCCATCTGGGGCCAACGTCCTGACTTTC
NA	NA	TRBV5-1	TRBJ2-3	CASSFLQPPDTQYF	TGCGCCAGCAGCTTTTTACAGCCCCCAGATACGCAGTATTTT
NA	NA	TRBV6-8	TRBJ2-1	CASSYSTGDFYNEQFF	TGTGCCAGCAGTTACTCGACTGGGGACTTCTACAATGAGCAGTTCTTC
TRBD1	many	TRBV5-1	TRBJ2-2	CASSLTGGFGGELFF	TGCGCCAGCAGCTTAACAGGGGGATTCGGCGGGGAGCTGTTTTTT
NA	NA	TRBV6-6	TRBJ2-2	CASRGHPVSGELFF	TGTGCCAGCAGGGGACACCCGGTGTCCGGGGAGCTGTTTTTT
NA	few	TRBV20-1	TRBJ1-2	CSARDTIGRWYTF	TGCAGTGCTAGAGATACTATTGGGCGGTGGTACACCTTC
NA	many	TRBV11-2	TRBJ2-4	CASSLSLAKNIQYF	TGTGCCAGCTCCTTATCCCTAGCCAAAAACATTCAGTACTTC
NA	many	TRBV11-2	TRBJ2-3	CASSLMTGITQYF	TGTGCCAGCAGCTTAATGACAGGCATTACGCAGTATTTT
TRBD2	many	TRBV20-1	TRBJ2-5	CSGFSGGAVRETQYF	TGCAGTGGTTTTAGCGGGGGGGCGGTAAGGGAGACCCAGTACTTC
NA	few	TRBV19	TRBJ1-1	CASSTLTGGGTEAFF	TGTGCCAGTAGTACCCTGACAGGAGGAGGCACTGAAGCTTTCTTT
TRBD1	few	TRBV7-3	TRBJ2-3	CASSPGTGPDTQYF	TGTGCCAGCAGCCCCGGGACAGGGCCAGATACGCAGTATTTT
NA	many	TRBV7-8	TRBJ1-5	CASSFPDGPQHF	TGTGCCAGCAGCTTCCCGGACGGGCCCCAGCATTTT
TRBD2	many	TRBV4-3	TRBJ2-3	CASSQVGTSGTDTQYF	TGCGCCAGCAGCCAAGTGGGGACTAGCGGCACAGATACGCAGTATTTT
NA	NA	TRBV27	TRBJ2-2	CASSLTGTPGELFF	TGTGCCAGCAGTTTAACCGGGACTCCCGGGGAGCTGTTTTTT
TRBD2	NA	TRBV7-2	TRBJ2-3	CASSLAASGGGQGTQYF	TGTGCCAGCAGCTTAGCGGCTAGCGGGGGGGGGCAAGGTACGCAGTATTTT
NA	few	TRBV4-3	TRBJ1-2	CASSQGPRWDGYTF	TGCGCCAGCAGCCAAGGACCTCGCTGGGATGGCTACACCTTC
NA	few	TRBV19	TRBJ2-2	CASIRGALPGELFF	TGTGCCAGTATTAGGGGGGCGCTGCCCGGGGAGCTGTTTTTT
TRBD2	many	TRBV4-3	TRBJ2-1	CASSQAKTGGPYSYNEQFF	TGCGCCAGCAGCCAAGCGAAGACGGGGGGTCCCTACTCCTACAATGAGCAGTTCTTC
NA	NA	TRBV5-6	TRBJ1-3	CASSLTASGNTIYF	TGTGCCAGCAGCCTGACGGCCTCTGGAAACACCATATATTTT
NA	many	TRBV4-3	TRBJ1-1	CASSQDLRINTEAFF	TGCGCCAGCAGCCAAGATTTAAGGATAAACACTGAAGCTTTCTTT
NA	many	TRBV10-2	TRBJ2-5	CASSEISGQETQYF	TGCGCCAGCAGTGAGATTTCGGGACAAGAGACCCAGTACTTC
TRBD1	many	TRBV7-2	TRBJ2-7	CASSLASGTGRYEQYF	TGTGCCAGCAGCTTAGCGTCCGGGACAGGGAGGTACGAGCAGTACTTC
TRBD1	many	TRBV6-2/TRBV6-3	TRBJ2-7	CAIGQGLYEQYF	TGTGCCATTGGACAGGGGCTCTACGAGCAGTACTTC
TRBD2	NA	TRBV9	TRBJ2-5	CASSVEKRGGQETQYF	TGTGCCAGCAGCGTAGAAAAGCGCGGGGGACAAGAGACCCAGTACTTC
NA	few	TRBV27	TRBJ1-4	CASTPAGGNEKLFF	TGTGCCAGCACCCCAGCCGGGGGGAATGAAAAACTGTTTTTT
TRBD1	NA	TRBV12-3/TRBV12-4	TRBJ1-2	CASRPDRGFGYTF	TGTGCCAGCAGACCTGACAGGGGGTTTGGCTACACCTTC
NA	many	TRBV9	TRBJ2-3	CASSVEVRVSSTDTQYF	TGTGCCAGCAGCGTAGAGGTCCGGGTTTCTAGCACAGATACGCAGTATTTT
NA	many	TRBV5-6	TRBJ2-5	CASSPRDGAVTQYF	TGTGCCAGCAGCCCCCGGGACGGGGCGGTGACCCAGTACTTC
NA	many	TRBV5-1	TRBJ1-2	CASSLAGTDYGYTF	TGCGCCAGCAGCTTGGCAGGCACGGACTATGGCTACACCTTC
NA	NA	TRBV19	TRBJ1-1	CASRARNTEAFF	TGTGCCAGTAGGGCGCGGAACACTGAAGCTTTCTTT
NA	NA	TRBV6-2/TRBV6-3	TRBJ1-1	CASRSPGRTEAFF	TGTGCCAGCAGGAGCCCAGGACGCACTGAAGCTTTCTTT
NA	few	TRBV4-3	TRBJ2-5	CASSRFAGPQETQYF	TGCGCCAGCAGCCGATTCGCGGGGCCCCAAGAGACCCAGTACTTC
TRBD2	many	TRBV9	TRBJ2-1	CASSVLADRYNEQFF	TGTGCCAGCAGCGTACTAGCGGACCGTTACAATGAGCAGTTCTTC
TRBD1	few	TRBV5-1	TRBJ2-3	CASTRTGPPDTQYF	TGCGCCAGCACAAGGACAGGGCCCCCAGATACGCAGTATTTT
NA	many	TRBV4-3	TRBJ2-7	CASSQEGGPYEQYF	TGCGCCAGCAGCCAAGAGGGGGGCCCCTACGAGCAGTACTTC
NA	many	TRBV9	TRBJ1-1	CASSVVDWGTEAFF	TGTGCCAGCAGCGTTGTGGACTGGGGCACTGAAGCTTTCTTT
NA	few	TRBV7-6	TRBJ2-2	CASSPLETGELFF	TGTGCCAGCAGCCCTCTGGAGACCGGGGAGCTGTTTTTT